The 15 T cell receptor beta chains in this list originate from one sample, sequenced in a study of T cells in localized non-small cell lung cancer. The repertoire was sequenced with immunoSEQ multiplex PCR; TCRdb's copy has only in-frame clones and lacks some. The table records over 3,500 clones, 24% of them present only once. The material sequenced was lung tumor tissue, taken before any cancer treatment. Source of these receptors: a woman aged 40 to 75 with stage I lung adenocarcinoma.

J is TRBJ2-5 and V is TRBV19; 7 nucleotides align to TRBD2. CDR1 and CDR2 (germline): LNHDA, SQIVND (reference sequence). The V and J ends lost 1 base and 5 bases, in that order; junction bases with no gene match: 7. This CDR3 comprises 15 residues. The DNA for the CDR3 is TGTGCCAGTAGTATAGCGGCTAGCGGTGAGGAGACCCAGTACTTC. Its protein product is CASSIAASGEETQYF.

The CDR3 DNA is TGTGCCTGGAGTTCGATTAATGAGCAGTTCTTC. It codes for CAWSSINEQFF. The rearrangement joins TRBV30 to TRBJ2-1; D remains ambiguous. Germline V gene data show CDR1 as GTSNPN and CDR2 as SVGIG (reference sequence). V dropped 2 bases and J dropped 7 bases, with 6 bases sitting between them. The CDR3 runs to 11 residues. Full variable domain (rest looked up from reference TRBV30 and TRBJ2-1): SQTIHQWPATLVQPVGSPLSLECTVEGTSNPNLYWYRQAAGRGLQLLFYSVGIGQISSEVPQNLSASRPQDRQFILSSKKLLLSDSGFYLCAWSSINEQFFGPGTRLTVL.

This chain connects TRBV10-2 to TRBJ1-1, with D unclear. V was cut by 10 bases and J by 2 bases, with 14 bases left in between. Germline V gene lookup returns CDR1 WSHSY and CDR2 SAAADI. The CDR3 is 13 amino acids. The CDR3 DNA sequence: TGCGCCACCCAAGTAAACTCAAACACTGAAGCTTTCTTT. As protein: CATQVNSNTEAFF.

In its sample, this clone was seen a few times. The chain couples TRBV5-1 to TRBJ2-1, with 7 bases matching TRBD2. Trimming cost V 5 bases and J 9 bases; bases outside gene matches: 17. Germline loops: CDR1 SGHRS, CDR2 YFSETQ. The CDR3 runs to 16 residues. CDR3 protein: CASRYLPSVTGGEQFF. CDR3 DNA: TGCGCCAGCAGGTACCTTCCTAGCGTGACGGGGGGTGAGCAGTTCTTC.

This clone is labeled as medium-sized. CDR3 amino acids: CASRGDNVQPQHF. The CDR3 bases are TGTGCCAGCAGGGGGGACAATGTTCAGCCCCAGCATTTT. The genes are TRBV6-8 and TRBJ1-5, with D possibly matching TRBD1 (6 bases). The CDR3 sequence is 13 residues long. Trimming shortened V by 6 bases and J by 6 bases, and 12 bases separated the two germline ends. The germline V gene has CDR1 MNHGY and CDR2 SAAAGT.

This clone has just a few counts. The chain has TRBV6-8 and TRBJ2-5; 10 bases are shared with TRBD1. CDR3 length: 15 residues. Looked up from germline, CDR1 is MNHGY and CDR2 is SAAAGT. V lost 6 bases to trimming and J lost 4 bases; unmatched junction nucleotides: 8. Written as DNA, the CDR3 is TGTGCCAGCAGCACGAGGGACAGGGGCGGAGAGACCCAGTACTTC. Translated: CASSTRDRGGETQYF.

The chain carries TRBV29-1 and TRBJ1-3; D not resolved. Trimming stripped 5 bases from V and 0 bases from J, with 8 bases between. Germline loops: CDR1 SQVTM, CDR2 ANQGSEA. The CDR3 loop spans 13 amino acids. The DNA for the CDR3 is TGCAGCGTTTGGTCAGACTCTGGAAACACCATATATTTT. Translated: CSVWSDSGNTIYF.

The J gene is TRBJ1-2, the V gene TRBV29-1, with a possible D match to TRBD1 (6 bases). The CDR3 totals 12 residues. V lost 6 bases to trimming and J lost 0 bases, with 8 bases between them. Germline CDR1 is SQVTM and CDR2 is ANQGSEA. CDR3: CSVGAANYGYTF. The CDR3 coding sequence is TGCAGCGTGGGGGCAGCTAACTATGGCTACACCTTC. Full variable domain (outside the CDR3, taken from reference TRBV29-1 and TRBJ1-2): SAVISQKPSRDICQRGTSLTIQCQVDSQVTMMFWYRQQPGQSLTLIATANQGSEATYESGFVIDKFPISRPNLTFSTLTVSNMSPEDSSIYLCSVGAANYGYTFGSGTRLTVV.

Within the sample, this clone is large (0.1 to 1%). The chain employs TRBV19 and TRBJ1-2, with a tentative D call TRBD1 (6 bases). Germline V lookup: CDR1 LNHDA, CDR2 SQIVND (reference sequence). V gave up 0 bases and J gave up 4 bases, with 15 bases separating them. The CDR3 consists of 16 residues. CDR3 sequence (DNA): TGTGCCAGTAGTATAGATCTTTGGGGGGGCCTCTATGGCTACACCTTC. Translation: CASSIDLWGGLYGYTF.

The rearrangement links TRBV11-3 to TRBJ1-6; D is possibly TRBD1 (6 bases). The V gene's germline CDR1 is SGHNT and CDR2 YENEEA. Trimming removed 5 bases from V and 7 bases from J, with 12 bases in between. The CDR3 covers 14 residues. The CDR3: CASSPRRGNSPLHF. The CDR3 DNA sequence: TGTGCCAGCAGCCCCCGTAGGGGGAATTCACCCCTCCACTTT.

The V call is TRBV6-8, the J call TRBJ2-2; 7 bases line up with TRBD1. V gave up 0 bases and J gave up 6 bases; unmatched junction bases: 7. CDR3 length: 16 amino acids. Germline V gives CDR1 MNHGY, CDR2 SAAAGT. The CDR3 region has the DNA TGTGCCAGCAGTTACTCGATGACAGGGCATTCCGGGGAGCTGTTTTTT. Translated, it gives CASSYSMTGHSGELFF.

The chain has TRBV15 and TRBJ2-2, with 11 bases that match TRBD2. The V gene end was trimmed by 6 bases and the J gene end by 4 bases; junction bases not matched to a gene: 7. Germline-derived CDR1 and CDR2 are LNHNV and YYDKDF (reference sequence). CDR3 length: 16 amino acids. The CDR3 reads CATSPLAGGPTGELFF. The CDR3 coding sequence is TGTGCCACCAGTCCTCTAGCGGGGGGCCCCACCGGGGAGCTGTTTTTT.

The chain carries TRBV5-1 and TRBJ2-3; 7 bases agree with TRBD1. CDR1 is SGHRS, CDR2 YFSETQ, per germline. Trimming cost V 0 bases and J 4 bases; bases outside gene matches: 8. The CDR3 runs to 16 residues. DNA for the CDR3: TGCGCCAGCAGCTTGGTGCCAGGGGGTAGGGCAGATACGCAGTATTTT. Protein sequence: CASSLVPGGRADTQYF.

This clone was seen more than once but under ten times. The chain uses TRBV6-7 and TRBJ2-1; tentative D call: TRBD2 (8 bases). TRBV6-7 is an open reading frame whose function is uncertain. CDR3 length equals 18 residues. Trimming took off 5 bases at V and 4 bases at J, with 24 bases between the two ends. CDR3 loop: CASSTYRGGTGAYNEQFF. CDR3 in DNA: TGTGCCAGCAGTACCTACCGGGGGGGTACAGGGGCGTACAATGAGCAGTTCTTC.

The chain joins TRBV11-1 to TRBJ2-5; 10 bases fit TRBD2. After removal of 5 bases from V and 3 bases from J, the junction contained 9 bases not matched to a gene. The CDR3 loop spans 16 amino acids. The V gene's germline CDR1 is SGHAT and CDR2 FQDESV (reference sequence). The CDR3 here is CASSQRLAGQKETQYF. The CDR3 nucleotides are TGTGCCAGCAGCCAAAGACTAGCGGGCCAAAAAGAGACCCAGTACTTC.